These T cell receptor beta chains were read from a single sample in a study of OX40 agonist ivuxolimab in advanced cancers. Method: immunoSEQ multiplex PCR; TCRdb's copy keeps in-frame clones and lacks some. The sample carries roughly 70,000 clones, approximately 78% recorded once. Specimen: CD4+ or CD8+ T cells sorted from blood, collected in a trial of the OX40 agonist ivuxolimab. The receptors were sampled from an adult with an advanced solid tumor such as melanoma, head and neck, liver or kidney cancer. Each CDR3 is given with its conserved first and last residue. The D gene is left open where the match is weak. The size entry is marked missing in some rows and otherwise reads once, few, many or a size class.

D gene	clone size	V gene	J gene	CDR3 DNA	CDR3 protein
TRBD1	NA	TRBV5-6	TRBJ1-2	TGTGCCAGCAGCTCTCTAGGGACAGCCTCTTATGGCTACACCTTC	CASSSLGTASYGYTF
NA	NA	TRBV7-9	TRBJ2-3	TGTGCCAGCAGCTTAGTGGGGAGCGATACGCAGTATTTT	CASSLVGSDTQYF
NA	once	TRBV19	TRBJ2-7	TGTGCCAGTAGGACGAATAGCCTTACCTACGAGCAGTACTTC	CASRTNSLTYEQYF
NA	NA	TRBV5-1	TRBJ2-5	TGCGCCAGCAGCTTGGCCCAAGAGACCCAGTACTTC	CASSLAQETQYF
NA	NA	TRBV19	TRBJ1-4	TGTGCCAGTAGTGGTTCGACAGGAGGGAAACTGTTTTTT	CASSGSTGGKLFF
NA	NA	TRBV28	TRBJ2-7	TGTGCCAGCAGTTTAGGCGGGAAGAGCTACGAGCAGTACTTC	CASSLGGKSYEQYF
NA	NA	TRBV5-1	TRBJ2-5	TGCGCCAGCAGCTTGTTCGGGGCGCAAGAGACCCAGTACTTC	CASSLFGAQETQYF
NA	NA	TRBV6-5	TRBJ1-5	TGTGCCAGCCAGCAGCGTAGCGGCGATCAGCCCCAGCATTTT	CASQQRSGDQPQHF
TRBD1	NA	TRBV13	TRBJ2-1	TGTGCCAGCAGCTTACCGGGACAGGGGCGGACCTACAATGAGCAGTTCTTC	CASSLPGQGRTYNEQFF
TRBD1	NA	TRBV6-6	TRBJ2-7	TGTGCCAGCAGTAGCCGGGACAGGCCCCCCTACGAGCAGTACTTC	CASSSRDRPPYEQYF
TRBD2	NA	TRBV9	TRBJ2-1	TGTGCCAGCAGCGTAGATATACTAGCGGGGGGGAATGAGCAGTTCTTC	CASSVDILAGGNEQFF
NA	NA	TRBV13	TRBJ2-2	TGTGCCAGCAGCTTACGGGGAACCGGGGAGCTGTTTTTT	CASSLRGTGELFF
NA	NA	TRBV19	TRBJ1-6	TGTGCCAGTTGCCGCGCCACAGGCGGAGAGGCACCCCTCCACTTT	CASCRATGGEAPLHF
TRBD2	NA	TRBV19	TRBJ2-7	TGTGCCAGCGCCCCGACTAGCGGGGGCCGACAGCAGTACTTC	CASAPTSGGRQQYF
NA	once	TRBV7-7	TRBJ2-7	TGTGCCAGCAGCCGCGGCTGGGCCGACGAGCAGTACTTC	CASSRGWADEQYF
NA	once	TRBV5-5	TRBJ1-1	TGTGCCAGCAGCTTCGGAGGCAACACTGAAGCTTTCTTT	CASSFGGNTEAFF
NA	NA	TRBV29-1	TRBJ2-3	TGCAGCGTTGATCTGGGGTCTTCCTATACGCAGTATTTT	CSVDLGSSYTQYF
TRBD1	NA	TRBV4-1	TRBJ1-3	TGCGCCAGCAGCCAAGGCTCAGGGGGCCGAAACACCATATATTTT	CASSQGSGGRNTIYF
TRBD1	NA	TRBV10-3	TRBJ2-1	TGTGCCATCTGGACAGGGGGCGATGAGCAGTTCTTC	CAIWTGGDEQFF
NA	NA	TRBV5-8	TRBJ2-7	TGTGCCAGCAGCTTACGGGACGAGCAGTACTTC	CASSLRDEQYF
TRBD2	NA	TRBV7-9	TRBJ2-7	TGTGCCAGCAGCCTCGGGGGGTTGCCCTACGAGCAGTACTTC	CASSLGGLPYEQYF